These 26 T cell receptor beta chains were sequenced from one sample in a study of blood T cell repertoires in COVID-19. Some clones are missing from TCRdb's copy, which holds only in-frame ones; the method was immunoSEQ multiplex PCR. The sample holds 250,000 to 350,000 clones, around 90% seen once. Sample: PBMCs or T cells enriched from blood (not recorded which). These receptor sequences come from a woman in her twenties or thirties who had recovered from COVID-19.

To note about this clone: Additional DNA sequences in this sample encode the identical CDR3. The chain joins TRBV30 to TRBJ1-4, with 7 bases that match TRBD1. Germline V gene lookup returns CDR1 GTSNPN and CDR2 SVGIG (reference sequence). This CDR3 comprises 14 residues. The junction had 4 bases not matched to a gene; V was cut back by 0 bases and J by 6 bases. The CDR3 sequence: CAWSVRQGDEKLFF. The CDR3 nucleotides read TGTGCCTGGAGTGTACGACAGGGTGATGAAAAACTGTTTTTT.

This clone appeared once. This chain joins TRBV6-1 and TRBJ1-5, with unresolved D. Germline CDR1 MNHNS, CDR2 SASEGT. Trimming stripped 2 bases from V and 3 bases from J, with 8 bases between. The CDR3 has 14 amino acids. The CDR3 protein is CASSELESNQPQHF. The CDR3 nucleotides read TGTGCCAGCAGTGAATTAGAGTCCAATCAGCCCCAGCATTTT.

The chain is built from TRBV5-5 and TRBJ1-1, with TRBD1 identical over 9 bases. The CDR3 is made up of 17 amino acids. Germline V CDR1 and CDR2: SGHKS, YYEKEE (reference sequence). V shed 4 bases, J shed 7 bases, and the junction held 17 bases outside the gene matches. CDR3: CASSPGPGQGLQDEAFF. The CDR3 DNA reads as TGTGCCAGCAGCCCAGGGCCGGGACAGGGCCTTCAGGATGAAGCTTTCTTT.

This sequence joins TRBV7-8 and TRBJ1-4; possibly TRBD1 for D (6 bases). V was clipped by 5 bases and J by 5 bases, with 15 bases between them. The CDR3 consists of 15 residues. CDR1 and CDR2 from the germline V gene are SGHVS and FQNEAQ. The CDR3 bases are TGTGCCAGCAGCCTATCGACAGGTTCAAATGAAAAACTGTTTTTT. Amino acids: CASSLSTGSNEKLFF.

The V gene is TRBV6-4, the J gene TRBJ2-1, with D possibly matching TRBD2 (5 bases). Germline V lookup: CDR1 MRHNA, CDR2 SNTAGT. This CDR3 contains 17 residues. V was shortened by 6 bases and J by 0 bases, with 18 bases between the two germline ends. Here the CDR3 reads CASSPQVGGSSYNEQFF. The CDR3 DNA sequence: TGTGCCAGCAGCCCCCAGGTGGGTGGGAGCTCCTACAATGAGCAGTTCTTC.

This clone has only a few counts. The J gene is TRBJ2-1, the V gene TRBV7-3, with 9 nucleotides matching TRBD2. This CDR3 contains 15 residues. V shed 5 bases, J shed 0 bases, and the junction held 2 bases outside the gene matches. The germline CDR1 and CDR2 sequences are SGHTA and FQGTGA. As DNA, the CDR3 is TGTGCCAGCAGCCGTAGCGGGAGCTCCTACAATGAGCAGTTCTTC. As protein: CASSRSGSSYNEQFF.

CDR3 amino acids: CASSYNPAGEGAYNEQFF. The CDR3 DNA is TGTGCCAGCAGTTACAACCCAGCGGGAGAGGGGGCATACAATGAGCAGTTCTTC. The V gene is TRBV6-2 or TRBV6-3, the J gene TRBJ2-1, with D possibly TRBD2 on 8 matching bases. The germline gives CDR1 MNHEY, CDR2 SVGEGT. The CDR3 covers 18 residues. V lost 2 bases, J lost 4 bases, and 21 bases lay in between.

The table lists this clone with a count of one. This chain connects TRBV7-3 to TRBJ2-1; TRBD2 agrees at 7 bases. The CDR3 length is 14 residues. V was pared by 4 bases and J by 6 bases, with 6 bases of the junction left unmatched. The V gene's germline CDR1 is SGHTA and CDR2 FQGTGA. The CDR3 loop is CASSSGGGPNEQFF. The CDR3 DNA reads TGTGCCAGCAGCTCGGGGGGAGGGCCCAATGAGCAGTTCTTC.

The V and J genes are TRBV5-1 and TRBJ2-3; 9 positions agree with TRBD1. Losses at the gene ends were 1 base for V and 4 bases for J; bases not matched to a gene: 4. Germline V CDR1 and CDR2: SGHRS, YFSETQ. This CDR3 is 15 amino acids long. CDR3 residues: CASSLSGQGADTQYF. In DNA, the CDR3 is TGCGCCAGCAGCTTGTCGGGACAGGGAGCAGATACGCAGTATTTT. Looking up the rest from reference TRBV5-1 and TRBJ2-3 gives the full variable domain: KAGVTQTPRYLIKTRGQQVTLSCSPISGHRSVSWYQQTPGQGLQFLFEYFSETQRNKGNFPGRFSGRQFSNSRSEMNVSTLELGDSALYLCASSLSGQGADTQYFGPGTRLTVL.

This chain uses TRBV4-3 with TRBJ1-2, with no clear D. The length of the CDR3 is 14 residues. Germline V gene data show CDR1 as LGHNA and CDR2 as YSLEER. V was clipped by 0 bases and J by 2 bases, with 7 bases between them. CDR3 in amino acids: CASSQEPRNYGYTF. CDR3 sequence (DNA): TGCGCCAGCAGCCAAGAGCCCAGGAACTATGGCTACACCTTC.

The chain links TRBV30 to TRBJ2-2, with D uncertain. Germline V gene data show CDR1 as GTSNPN and CDR2 as SVGIG (reference sequence). Deletions cut 2 bases from V and 2 bases from J, with 6 bases between. The length of the CDR3 is 13 residues. The CDR3 DNA sequence: TGTGCCTGGAGTCCAAAAAACACCGGGGAGCTGTTTTTT. It yields the protein CAWSPKNTGELFF.

This chain joins TRBV27 and TRBJ1-2, with D hard to call. This CDR3 is built from 13 residues. The V gene lost 2 bases and the J gene lost 0 bases, with 4 bases spanning the gap. CDR1 MNHEY and CDR2 SMNVEV come from the germline V gene (reference sequence). The CDR3 protein is CASSLGANYGYTF. The DNA of the CDR3 is TGTGCCAGCAGTTTAGGAGCTAACTATGGCTACACCTTC.

A remark on this clone: Other DNA sequences within the sample encode an identical CDR3. The chain is built from TRBV19 and TRBJ1-1; unclear D gene. V lost 4 bases and J lost 0, with 6 bases in between. Germline V gene data show CDR1 as LNHDA and CDR2 as SQIVND (reference sequence). CDR3 length equals 13 residues. In DNA, the CDR3 is TGTGCCAGTAGTACTACAGTGAACACTGAAGCTTTCTTT. Translation: CASSTTVNTEAFF.

V gene TRBV6-2 or TRBV6-3 combines with J gene TRBJ2-7; D gene ambiguous. This CDR3 has 13 residues. The germline V gene encodes CDR1 MNHEY and CDR2 SVGEGT. Trimming stripped 0 bases from V and 7 bases from J, with 10 bases between. DNA of the CDR3: TGTGCCAGCAGTTACTCCGCCACTAAAGAGCAGTACTTC. Its protein product is CASSYSATKEQYF.

The table lists this clone with a count of one. The chain combines TRBV5-1 with TRBJ1-2; the match to TRBD1 covers 9 bases. Germline assignment: CDR1 SGHRS and CDR2 YFSETQ. The CDR3 has 14 amino acids. V trimming: 4 bases; J trimming: 2 bases; junction bases outside the gene matches: 3. CDR3: CASSPGQGNYGYTF. The CDR3 DNA reads as TGCGCCAGCAGCCCTGGACAGGGGAACTATGGCTACACCTTC.

This clone was found a few times. The chain combines TRBV29-1 with TRBJ1-4; 7 nucleotides agree with TRBD1. Germline CDR1 and CDR2: SQVTM and ANQGSEA. This CDR3 spans 14 amino acids. The trim removed 6 bases at V and 8 bases at J, leaving 12 bases unmatched. CDR3: CSVADRAFGEKLFF. CDR3 nucleotide sequence: TGCAGCGTCGCTGACAGGGCTTTTGGGGAAAAACTGTTTTTT.

The chain combines TRBV10-3 with TRBJ2-1, with TRBD2 matching over 13 bases. Per the germline V gene, CDR1 is ENHRY and CDR2 is SYGVKD. V lost 0 bases and J lost 2; bases outside the gene matches: 4. This CDR3 spans 18 amino acids. DNA of the CDR3: TGTGCCATCAGTGAGTCGAGGGGGACTAGCGGGACCTACAATGAGCAGTTCTTC. This encodes CAISESRGTSGTYNEQFF.

J is TRBJ2-1 and V is TRBV28; 7 nucleotides agree with TRBD2. CDR1 is MDHEN and CDR2 is SYDVKM in the germline V gene. This CDR3 has 14 amino acids. V lost 5 bases, J lost 5 bases, and 6 bases stayed unmatched. CDR3 region: CASSQAGLNNEQFF. In nucleotides, the CDR3 is TGTGCCAGCAGTCAAGCGGGATTAAACAATGAGCAGTTCTTC.

The V and J genes are TRBV10-3 and TRBJ2-1; 8 bases map to TRBD2. This CDR3 is 17 amino acids long. V shed 0 bases and J 0 bases; nucleotides not matched to a gene: 4. Germline-derived CDR1 and CDR2 are ENHRY and SYGVKD. In DNA, the CDR3 is TGTGCCATCAGTGAGTCTCGCGGGAGGAGCTCCTACAATGAGCAGTTCTTC. Amino acids: CAISESRGRSSYNEQFF.

The CDR3 spells CASSPPWTSGTYTDTQYF. In DNA form, the CDR3 reads TGTGCCAGCTCACCACCGTGGACTAGCGGGACTTACACAGATACGCAGTATTTT. The chain uses TRBV18 and TRBJ2-3, with TRBD2 matching 12 bases. The CDR3 consists of 18 residues. V lost 0 bases and J lost 2; bases outside the gene matches: 6. CDR1 is KGHSH and CDR2 is LQKENI in the germline V gene.

The J gene is TRBJ1-5, the V gene TRBV16, with D perhaps matching TRBD1 (5 bases). In germline, CDR1 is KGHSY, CDR2 FQNENV. This CDR3 contains 16 residues. Trimming pared 2 bases from V and 1 base from J, leaving 12 bases between. The CDR3: CASSQRQGMSNQPQHF. For the CDR3, the DNA is TGTGCCAGCAGCCAAAGGCAGGGTATGAGCAATCAGCCCCAGCATTTT.

V and J are TRBV6-5 and TRBJ2-3; TRBD1 matches 7 bases. The germline V gene has CDR1 MNHEY and CDR2 SVGAGI. V was pared by 0 bases and J by 3 bases, with 6 bases of the junction left unmatched. This CDR3 is 16 amino acids long. CDR3 nucleotide sequence: TGTGCCAGCAGTTACTCCCCAGGGGGATTTACAGATACGCAGTATTTT. Translating it yields CASSYSPGGFTDTQYF.

The chain carries TRBV5-4 and TRBJ1-2; D ambiguous. The CDR3 length is 13 residues. V dropped 5 bases and J dropped 4 bases, with 12 bases sitting between them. Germline assignment: CDR1 SGHNT and CDR2 YYREEE (reference sequence). The CDR3 here is CASRNTEFYGYTF. The CDR3 DNA is TGTGCCAGCAGAAATACAGAGTTCTATGGCTACACCTTC.

The genes are TRBV3-1 (or the pseudogene TRBV3-2) and TRBJ2-1, with D maybe TRBD2 (6 bases). V lost 4 bases and J 6 bases, leaving 13 bases between the germline ends. Germline assignment: CDR1 LGHDT and CDR2 YNNKEL (reference sequence). This CDR3 contains 14 residues. For the CDR3, the DNA is TGTGCCAGCAGCCCGCATGGAGGGAGCAATGAGCAGTTCTTC. Its translation: CASSPHGGSNEQFF.

V is TRBV12-3 or TRBV12-4 and J is TRBJ2-7; D gene unclear. V was cut by 5 bases and J by 4 bases, with 6 bases left in between. The CDR3 loop spans 11 amino acids. CDR3 in amino acids: CASSPRYEQYF. The DNA for the CDR3 is TGTGCCAGCAGTCCCCGGTACGAGCAGTACTTC.

This rearrangement joins TRBV3-1 (or the pseudogene TRBV3-2) to TRBJ2-1; 7 bases match TRBD2. After removal of 6 bases from V and 7 bases from J, the junction contained 9 bases not matched to a gene. The CDR3 spans 14 residues. CDR1 and CDR2 from the germline V gene are LGHDT and YNNKEL (reference sequence). The CDR3 sequence is CASSPPTSWNEQFF. The CDR3 DNA reads TGTGCCAGCAGTCCCCCGACTAGCTGGAATGAGCAGTTCTTC.